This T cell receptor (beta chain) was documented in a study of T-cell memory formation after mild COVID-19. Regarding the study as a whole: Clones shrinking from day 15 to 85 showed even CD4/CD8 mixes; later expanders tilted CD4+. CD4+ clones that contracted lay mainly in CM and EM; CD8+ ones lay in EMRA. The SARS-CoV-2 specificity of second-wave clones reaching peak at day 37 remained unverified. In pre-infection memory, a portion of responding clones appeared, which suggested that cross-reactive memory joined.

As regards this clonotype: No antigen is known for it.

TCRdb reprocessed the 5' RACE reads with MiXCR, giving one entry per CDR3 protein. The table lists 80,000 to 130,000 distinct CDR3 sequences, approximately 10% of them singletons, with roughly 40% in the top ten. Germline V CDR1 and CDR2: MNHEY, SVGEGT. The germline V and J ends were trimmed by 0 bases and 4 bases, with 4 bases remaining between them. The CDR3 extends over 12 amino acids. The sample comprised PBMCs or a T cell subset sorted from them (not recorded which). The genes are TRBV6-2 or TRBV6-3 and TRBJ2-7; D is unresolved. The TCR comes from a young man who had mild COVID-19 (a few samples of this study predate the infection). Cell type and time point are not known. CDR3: CASSYSSYEQYF. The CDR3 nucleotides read TGTGCCAGCAGTTACTCGAGTTACGAGCAGTACTTC.